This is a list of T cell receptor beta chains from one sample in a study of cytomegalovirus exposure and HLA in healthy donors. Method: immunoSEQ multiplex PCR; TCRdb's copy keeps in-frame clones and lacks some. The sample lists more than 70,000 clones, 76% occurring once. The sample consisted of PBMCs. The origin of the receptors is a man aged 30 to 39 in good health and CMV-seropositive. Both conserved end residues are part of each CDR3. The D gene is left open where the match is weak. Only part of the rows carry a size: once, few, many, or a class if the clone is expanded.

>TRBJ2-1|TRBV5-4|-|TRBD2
TGTGCCAGCAGCGGTCGAGCGGGAGACTGGAATGAGCAGTTCTTC
CASSGRAGDWNEQFF
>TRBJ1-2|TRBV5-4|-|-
TGTGCCAGCAGCGGATCTTATCGACAGTCCTCCTATGGCTACACCTTC
CASSGSYRQSSYGYTF
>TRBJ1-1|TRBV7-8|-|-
TGTGCCAGCAGCTTAGGATCGGGGATGAACACTGAAGCTTTCTTT
CASSLGSGMNTEAFF
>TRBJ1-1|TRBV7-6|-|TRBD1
TGTGCCAGCAGCTTAGAGGCAGGGGGGATGAACACTGAAGCTTTCTTT
CASSLEAGGMNTEAFF
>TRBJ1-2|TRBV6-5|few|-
TGTGCCAGCAGTTACTCGCGGGCGTATGGCTACACCTTC
CASSYSRAYGYTF
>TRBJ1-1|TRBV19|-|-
TGTGCCAGTACCATAGACAGGAACACTGAAGCTTTCTTT
CASTIDRNTEAFF
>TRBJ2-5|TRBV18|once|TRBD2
TGTGCCAGCTCACCACAACGCCTAGCGGGAGTAGAGACCCAGTACTTC
CASSPQRLAGVETQYF
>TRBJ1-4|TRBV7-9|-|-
TGTGCCAGCAGCTTTGGGGGGACCGAGAATGAAAAACTGTTTTTT
CASSFGGTENEKLFF
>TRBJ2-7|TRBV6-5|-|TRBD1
TGTGCCAGCAGAGCCGGGACAGGACGCTCCTACGAGCAGTACTTC
CASRAGTGRSYEQYF
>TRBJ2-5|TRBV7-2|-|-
TGTGCCAGCAGCTTAGCGCGGGACCAAGAGACCCAGTACTTC
CASSLARDQETQYF
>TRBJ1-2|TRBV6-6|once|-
TGTGCCAGCAGTACGGGTGAAAACTATGGCTACACCTTC
CASSTGENYGYTF
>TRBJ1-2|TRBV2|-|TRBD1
TGTGCCAGCAGCGAGCTACAGGGGGCGAGCTATGGCTACACCTTC
CASSELQGASYGYTF
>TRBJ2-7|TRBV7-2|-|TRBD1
TGTGCCAGCAGCCCCCGACCAAGACAGGGCGAGCAGTACTTC
CASSPRPRQGEQYF
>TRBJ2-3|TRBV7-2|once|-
TGTGCCAGCAGCTTAGGTGGGCCTAGCACAGATACGCAGTATTTT
CASSLGGPSTDTQYF
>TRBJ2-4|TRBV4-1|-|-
TGCGCCAGCAGCCAAAGGGAGGAAAGTACGGACATTCAGTACTTC
CASSQREESTDIQYF
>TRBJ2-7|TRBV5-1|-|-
TGCGCCAGCAGCTTTACAGGACAAATCTACGAGCAGTACTTC
CASSFTGQIYEQYF
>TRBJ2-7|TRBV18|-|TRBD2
TGTGCCAGCTCACCCCCCTCTGGGCGGGAGGACCAGTACGAGCAGTACTTC
CASSPPSGREDQYEQYF
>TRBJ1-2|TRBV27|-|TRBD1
TGTGCCAGCAGTCCCGTGACAGGGTCGCGCTATGGCTACACCTTC
CASSPVTGSRYGYTF